This T cell receptor beta chain stems from a study of shared clonotypes between healthy human individuals. Notes on the study in general: Researchers sampled only blood; tissue repertoires likely differ.

For this clone: Its antigen is still unknown.

V lost 4 bases and J lost 4, with 12 bases in between. The CDR3 runs to 15 residues. Per germline, CDR1 SGHDT and CDR2 YYEEEE. Original methodology: ImmunoSEQ output held junction-only sequences without quality scores, so filtering differed. Assay: immunoSEQ multiplex PCR; the TCRdb copy retains only in-frame clones and omits some. V and J calls and clone size are given by that table; D and trimming were obtained from the DNA. Of 450,000 to 700,000 clones in the sample, less than 97% were seen once. The naive CD8 population came from CD45RO-negative cells selected for CCR7, without terminally differentiated effector memory CD45RA+ cells.

This receptor was obtained from a woman aged 30 to 39 in good health. This chain connects TRBV5-6 to TRBJ2-6, with D uncertain. The sample taken for sequencing was naive CD8+ T cells sorted from blood. CDR3 protein: CASSLAPTGANVLTF. As DNA, the CDR3 is TGTGCCAGCAGCCTCGCGCCGACCGGGGCCAACGTCCTGACTTTC.